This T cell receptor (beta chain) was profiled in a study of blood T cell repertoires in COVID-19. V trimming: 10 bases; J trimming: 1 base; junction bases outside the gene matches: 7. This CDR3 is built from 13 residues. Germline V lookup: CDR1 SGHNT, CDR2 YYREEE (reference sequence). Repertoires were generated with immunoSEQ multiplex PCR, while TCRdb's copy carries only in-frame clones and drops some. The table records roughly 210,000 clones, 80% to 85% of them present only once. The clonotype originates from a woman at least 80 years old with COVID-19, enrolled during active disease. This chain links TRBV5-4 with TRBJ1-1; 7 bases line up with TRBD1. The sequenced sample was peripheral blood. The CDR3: CAVHRGSNTEAFF. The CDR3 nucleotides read TGTGCCGTTCACAGGGGATCGAACACTGAAGCTTTCTTT.